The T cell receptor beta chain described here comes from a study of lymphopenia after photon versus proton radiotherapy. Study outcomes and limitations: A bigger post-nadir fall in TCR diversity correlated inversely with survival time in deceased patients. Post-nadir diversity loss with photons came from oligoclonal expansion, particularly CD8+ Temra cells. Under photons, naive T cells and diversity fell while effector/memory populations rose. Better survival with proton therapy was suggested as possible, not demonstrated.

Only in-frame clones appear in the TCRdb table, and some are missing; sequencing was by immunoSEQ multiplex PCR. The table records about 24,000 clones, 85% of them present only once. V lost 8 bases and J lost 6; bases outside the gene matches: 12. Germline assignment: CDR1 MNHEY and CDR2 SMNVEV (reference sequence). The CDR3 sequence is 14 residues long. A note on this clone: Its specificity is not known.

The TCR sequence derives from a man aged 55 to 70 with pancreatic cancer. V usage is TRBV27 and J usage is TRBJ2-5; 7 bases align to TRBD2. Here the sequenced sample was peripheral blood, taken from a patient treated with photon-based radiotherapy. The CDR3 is CASGAGTTGKTQYF. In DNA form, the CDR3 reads TGTGCCAGCGGGGCCGGGACTACCGGGAAGACCCAGTACTTC.